These 28 T cell receptor beta chains share one sample of origin, sequenced in a study of T cell repertoires in cytomegalovirus infection. TCRdb called the reads again in MiXCR, with one record for every CDR3 protein. The table has around 550,000 distinct CDR3 sequences, approximately 26% seen once; the top ten hold roughly an eighth. Sequencing used PBMCs. These receptors were collected from a human donor in good health (CMV status not recorded). Some clones in this sample may be carry-over from other donors' samples.

This clonotype showed up many times. This rearrangement joins TRBV7-2 to TRBJ2-3; D ambiguous. The CDR3 runs 15 residues. V shed 3 bases and J shed 2 bases, with 12 bases lying between them. Per the germline V gene, CDR1 is SGHTA and CDR2 is FQGNSA. CDR3 residues: CASSFRGPHTDTQYF. DNA for the CDR3: TGTGCCAGCAGCTTCCGTGGTCCCCACACAGATACGCAGTATTTT. The full variable domain, its missing parts supplied by reference TRBV7-2 and TRBJ2-3, is GAGVSQSPSNKVTEKGKDVELRCDPISGHTALYWYRQSLGQGLEFLIYFQGNSAPDKSGLPSDRFSAERTGGSVSTLTIQRTQQEDSAVYLCASSFRGPHTDTQYFGPGTRLTVL.

This clonotype was observed many times. This chain uses TRBV7-2 with TRBJ1-1; D not certain. V dropped 3 bases and J dropped 1 base, with 3 bases sitting between them. Germline CDR1 is SGHTA and CDR2 is FQGNSA. CDR3 size: 12 residues. The DNA of the CDR3 is TGTGCCAGCAGCTTCTCGAACACTGAAGCTTTCTTT. This gives the protein CASSFSNTEAFF.

This clonotype was counted ten times or more. The V gene is TRBV7-9, the J gene TRBJ2-5; 9 bases are shared with TRBD2. With 3 bases clipped from V and 5 bases from J, the junction kept 10 bases outside the gene matches. Looked up from germline, CDR1 is SEHNR and CDR2 is FQNEAQ (reference sequence). CDR3 length: 16 amino acids. This CDR3 is CASSFAGGRAVETQYF. DNA of the CDR3: TGTGCCAGCAGCTTTGCTGGCGGGAGGGCCGTGGAGACCCAGTACTTC.

The chain uses TRBV2 and TRBJ1-2, with D perhaps matching TRBD1 (6 bases). Trimming took off 6 bases at V and 0 bases at J, with 17 bases between the two ends. This CDR3 has 16 amino acids. Germline V lookup: CDR1 SNHLY, CDR2 FYNNEI. CDR3 coding DNA: TGTGCCAGCAGACAGCCCAGGGGCGAGTCTAACTATGGCTACACCTTC. Amino acid sequence: CASRQPRGESNYGYTF. Supplemented by reference TRBV2 and TRBJ1-2, the full variable domain reads EPEVTQTPSHQVTQMGQEVILRCVPISNHLYFYWYRQILGQKVEFLVSFYNNEISEKSEIFDDQFSVERPDGSNFTLKIRSTKLEDSAMYFCASRQPRGESNYGYTFGSGTRLTVV.

J is TRBJ2-2 and V is TRBV7-9, with 10 bases that match TRBD2. Germline trimming cut 5 bases from V and 6 bases from J; bases unmatched to any gene: 15. CDR3 size: 18 residues. In germline, CDR1 is SEHNR, CDR2 FQNEAQ (reference sequence). CDR3: CASSPASAGGPIAGELFF. Here the CDR3 DNA reads TGTGCCAGCAGCCCCGCCTCAGCGGGAGGGCCGATCGCCGGGGAGCTGTTTTTT.

J is TRBJ2-7 and V is TRBV6-1; 7 bases fit TRBD2. V lost 7 bases, J lost 4 bases, and 13 bases stayed unmatched. Germline V gene data show CDR1 as MNHNS and CDR2 as SASEGT. The CDR3 has 15 amino acids. The CDR3 region has the DNA TGTGCCAGCACCTTATATGGCGGGGGTATTTACGAGCAGTACTTC. It specifies CASTLYGGGIYEQYF.

This clonotype has more than one count but fewer than ten. The chain is built from TRBV12-3 or TRBV12-4 and TRBJ1-5; 10 bases match TRBD1. This CDR3 is built from 15 residues. The trim removed 6 bases at V and 2 bases at J, leaving 4 bases unmatched. For the CDR3, the DNA is TGTGCCAGCAGAACCGGGACAGGGGGCAATCAGCCCCAGCATTTT. Amino acids: CASRTGTGGNQPQHF.

The chain has TRBV18 and TRBJ2-7; D unclear. Deletions cut 3 bases from V and 1 base from J, with 16 bases between. CDR1 is KGHSH, CDR2 LQKENI, per germline. This CDR3 is 16 amino acids long. The CDR3 spells CASSPLLGRRSYEQYF. The DNA of the CDR3 is TGTGCCAGCTCACCCCTCCTGGGAAGGAGATCCTACGAGCAGTACTTC.

Here the CDR3 reads CAISGSTGSGDEQFF. The CDR3 coding sequence is TGTGCCATCAGTGGTTCTACCGGGAGTGGAGATGAGCAGTTCTTC. The rearrangement links TRBV10-3 to TRBJ2-1; tentative D call: TRBD2 (6 bases). Germline loops: CDR1 ENHRY, CDR2 SYGVKD. With 4 bases removed from V and 8 bases from J, the gap between germline ends came to 18 bases. This CDR3 comprises 15 residues.

This clonotype was observed at least ten times. CDR3 in DNA: TGTGCCAGCAGTCCAGCTGGGGCCAACGTCCTGACTTTC. It yields the protein CASSPAGANVLTF. The chain links TRBV28 to TRBJ2-6; D gene ambiguous. V gave up 5 bases and J gave up 2 bases, with 4 bases separating them. The CDR3 extends over 13 amino acids. Germline V CDR1 and CDR2: MDHEN, SYDVKM.

The chain carries TRBV19 and TRBJ1-1, with D possibly being TRBD1 (6 bases). V lost 7 bases, J lost 5 bases, and 11 bases lay in between. CDR3 length: 12 amino acids. CDR1 is LNHDA, CDR2 SQIVND, per germline (reference sequence). The CDR3: CASKQGVTEAFF. The CDR3, as DNA: TGTGCCAGTAAACAGGGAGTAACTGAAGCTTTCTTT.

This clonotype was counted between two and nine times. The gene calls are TRBV7-2 and TRBJ2-7, with 15 positions matching TRBD2. Trimming at V came to 5 bases and at J to 3 bases, leaving 5 bases not matched to a gene. Germline values: CDR1 SGHTA, CDR2 FQGNSA. The length of the CDR3 is 16 residues. CDR3: CASSRTSGRGYYEQYF. In DNA, the CDR3 is TGTGCCAGCAGCCGGACTAGCGGGAGGGGATACTACGAGCAGTACTTC.

This clonotype has a count of ten or more. The rearrangement links TRBV7-2 to TRBJ2-3, with D maybe TRBD2 (6 bases). CDR1 is SGHTA and CDR2 is FQGNSA in the germline V gene. The CDR3 contains 15 residues. V dropped 8 bases and J dropped 0 bases, with 15 bases sitting between them. For the CDR3, the DNA is TGTGCCAGCTCCCCGGAGGGCCACAGCACAGATACGCAGTATTTT. This codes for CASSPEGHSTDTQYF.

This clonotype was counted only a few times. This chain connects TRBV27 to TRBJ2-7; 8 positions match TRBD2. This CDR3 is 15 amino acids long. The ends lost 8 bases at V and 1 base at J; junction bases unmatched: 10. Germline CDR1 MNHEY, CDR2 SMNVEV (reference sequence). CDR3 DNA sequence: TGTGCCAGCTCCGCTATGGGACTAGGTTCCTACGAGCAGTACGTC. It specifies CASSAMGLGSYEQYV.

The V call is TRBV15, the J call TRBJ2-7, with TRBD1 matching over 8 bases. The junction had 5 bases not matched to a gene; V was cut back by 2 bases and J by 5 bases. CDR1 LNHNV and CDR2 YYDKDF come from the germline V gene (reference sequence). The CDR3 is 14 amino acids. CDR3 in amino acids: CATSRPGQGHEQYV. CDR3 DNA sequence: TGTGCCACCAGCAGACCAGGACAGGGCCACGAGCAGTACGTC.

The V and J genes are TRBV7-6 and TRBJ2-4, with D maybe TRBD2 (5 bases). Germline V gene sequence: CDR1 SGHVS, CDR2 FNYEAQ. This CDR3 comprises 16 residues. Trimming shortened V by 4 bases and J by 0 bases, and 13 bases separated the two germline ends. CDR3 sequence: CASSSSLDIAKNIQYF. In DNA form, the CDR3 reads TGTGCCAGCAGCTCGTCACTAGACATAGCCAAAAACATTCAGTACTTC.

In its sample, this clonotype was seen many times. The chain has TRBV7-3 and TRBJ2-2, with no clear D. Germline CDR1 reads SGHTA; CDR2 reads FQGTGA. The CDR3 totals 12 residues. V was cut by 4 bases and J by 3 bases, with 3 bases left in between. CDR3 amino acids: CASSSYTGELFF. The CDR3 DNA sequence: TGTGCCAGCAGCTCTTACACCGGGGAGCTGTTTTTT.

This clonotype showed up just a few times. The rearrangement joins TRBV27 to TRBJ2-1; 9 nucleotides match TRBD1. Losses at the gene ends were 2 bases for V and 7 bases for J; bases not matched to a gene: 12. This CDR3 contains 17 residues. The germline gives CDR1 MNHEY, CDR2 SMNVEV (reference sequence). The CDR3 region is CASSLRRTGVLPNEQFF. CDR3 nucleotides: TGTGCCAGCAGTTTAAGGAGGACAGGGGTTTTGCCAAATGAGCAGTTCTTC.

This clonotype was observed at least ten times. This sequence joins TRBV4-1 and TRBJ2-3; 16 bases align to TRBD2. Trimming removed 4 bases from V and 3 bases from J; junction bases left unmatched: 4. From germline, CDR1 is MGHRA and CDR2 YSYEKL. This CDR3 region has 17 residues. The CDR3: CASSLGTSGRATDTQYF. CDR3 nucleotide sequence: TGCGCCAGCAGCCTCGGGACTAGCGGGAGGGCTACAGATACGCAGTATTTT.

There are a few counts of this clonotype. The CDR3 here is CASSSTTGLNLNIQYF. The CDR3 DNA reads TGTGCCAGCAGCTCAACGACAGGGTTAAACCTAAACATTCAGTACTTC. The chain employs TRBV7-9 and TRBJ2-4, with 7 nucleotides matching TRBD1. Trimming at V came to 4 bases and at J to 6 bases, leaving 12 bases not matched to a gene. Germline V gives CDR1 SEHNR, CDR2 FQNEAQ (reference sequence). The CDR3 length is 16 residues.

V usage is TRBV14 and J usage is TRBJ2-1, with D unclear. The length of the CDR3 is 16 residues. Germline V lookup: CDR1 SGHDN, CDR2 FVKESK. Trimming removed 1 base from V and 8 bases from J, with 18 bases in between. CDR3: CASSQGRAVMVDEQFF. The CDR3 DNA sequence: TGTGCCAGCAGCCAAGGACGCGCGGTAATGGTGGATGAGCAGTTCTTC.

The genes are TRBV28 and TRBJ1-5; D call uncertain. This CDR3 has 14 residues. Germline V CDR1 and CDR2: MDHEN, SYDVKM. With 6 bases removed from V and 0 bases from J, the gap between germline ends came to 9 bases. CDR3: CASSPRISNQPQHF. The DNA of the CDR3 is TGTGCCAGCAGCCCCAGAATTAGCAATCAGCCCCAGCATTTT.

The CDR3 DNA is TGTGCCAGCAGCCGCAGACTAGCGGGAGTAGGGACAGATACGCAGTATTTT. The encoded protein is CASSRRLAGVGTDTQYF. The V call is TRBV2, the J call TRBJ2-3; 12 bases map to TRBD2. Germline CDR1 SNHLY, CDR2 FYNNEI. This CDR3 region has 17 residues. V shed 6 bases, J shed 3 bases, and the junction held 10 bases outside the gene matches.

This chain joins TRBV19 and TRBJ2-5; D is unclear. Germline lookup yields CDR1 LNHDA and CDR2 SQIVND (reference sequence). The CDR3 loop spans 13 amino acids. V lost 5 bases, J lost 4 bases, and 11 bases lay in between. CDR3 amino acids: CASSYRDRETQYF. The CDR3 DNA is TGTGCCAGTAGTTACAGAGATCGAGAGACCCAGTACTTC.

This clonotype was recorded many times. The genes are TRBV7-2 and TRBJ2-7; TRBD2 is a possible D gene (6 bases). CDR3 size: 13 residues. The V end lost 4 bases, the J end lost 9 bases, and 16 bases lay between the germline ends. Germline-derived CDR1 and CDR2 are SGHTA and FQGNSA. CDR3 sequence reads: CASSSQGGPGQYV. CDR3 DNA: TGTGCCAGCAGCTCCCAGGGAGGACCAGGGCAGTACGTC.

The V gene is TRBV10-3, the J gene TRBJ1-2, with D possibly being TRBD1 (5 bases). V lost 4 bases and J lost 2, with 8 bases in between. The CDR3 runs 13 residues. Germline CDR1 and CDR2: ENHRY and SYGVKD. The DNA for the CDR3 is TGTGCCATCAGTGTAGACAGCAACTATGGCTACACCTTC. Translated, it gives CAISVDSNYGYTF.

The CDR3: CASSSGLVNQPQHF. CDR3 sequence (DNA): TGTGCCAGTAGTTCAGGGTTGGTGAATCAGCCCCAGCATTTT. This chain links TRBV19 with TRBJ1-5; possibly TRBD1 for D (5 bases). CDR1 is LNHDA and CDR2 is SQIVND in the germline V gene (reference sequence). V dropped 5 bases and J dropped 4 bases, with 12 bases sitting between them. The length of the CDR3 is 14 residues.

This clonotype was counted a few times. The chain uses TRBV6-2 or TRBV6-3 and TRBJ1-5; D unclear. The CDR3 extends over 13 amino acids. Germline CDR1 reads MNHEY; CDR2 reads SVGEGT. The V end was cut by 10 bases, the J end by 3 bases, with 13 bases between. The CDR3 reads CATTFQHNQPQHF. The CDR3 DNA follows: TGTGCCACCACCTTTCAGCACAATCAGCCCCAGCATTTT.